Below are 19 T cell receptor beta chains sequenced from a single sample in a study of T cells in Graves' hyperthyroidism and ophthalmopathy. Template material for amplifying TCR beta CDR3 regions consisted of RNA transcripts. The HTBI primer set drove a first-round RT-PCR of the TCR CDR3. TCRdb itself ran the multiplex PCR reads through MiXCR, one entry per CDR3 protein. The table has 600,000 to 850,000 distinct CDR3 sequences, roughly a sixth seen once. Sequenced input: blood. The receptors were gathered from a woman in her fifties or sixties with Graves' hyperthyroidism that later progressed to Graves' ophthalmopathy.

The V call is TRBV29-1, the J call TRBJ1-1; TRBD1 is a possible D gene (6 bases). Germline-derived CDR1 and CDR2 are SQVTM and ANQGSEA. V lost 6 bases and J lost 0, with 14 bases in between. This CDR3 comprises 14 residues. The CDR3 nucleotides read TGCAGCGTGGGGGCAGGAGCTATGAACACTGAAGCTTTCTTT. Its translation is CSVGAGAMNTEAFF.

At least ten counts were recorded for this clonotype. CDR3 DNA: TGCAGTGCTAGCCGGGCAGCGAATCAGCCCCAGCATTTT. Translation gives CSASRAANQPQHF. V is TRBV20-1 and J is TRBJ1-5; D unresolved. Between the trimmed V and J ends, which lost 3 bases and 4 bases, there was a span of 10 bases. The CDR3 has 13 amino acids. Germline lookup yields CDR1 DFQATT and CDR2 SNEGSKA (reference sequence).

CDR3 protein: CASSREGQGPYEQYF. CDR3 nucleotides: TGTGCCAGTAGTAGGGAGGGACAGGGTCCCTACGAGCAGTACTTC. The chain links TRBV19 to TRBJ2-7, with TRBD1 matching 9 bases. This CDR3 spans 15 amino acids. V was pared by 4 bases and J by 2 bases, with 6 bases of the junction left unmatched. CDR1 is LNHDA and CDR2 is SQIVND in the germline V gene (reference sequence).

This clonotype was observed many times. The chain uses TRBV6-5 and TRBJ2-3, with unresolved D. The CDR3 loop spans 13 amino acids. From germline, CDR1 is MNHEY and CDR2 SVGAGI. V was shortened by 0 bases and J by 5 bases, with 6 bases between the two germline ends. CDR3 region: CASSYSEQDTQYF. The CDR3 nucleotides read TGTGCCAGCAGTTACTCGGAGCAAGATACGCAGTATTTT.

A few counts support this clonotype. V usage is TRBV7-2 and J usage is TRBJ1-1, with D possibly matching TRBD1 (5 bases). Per germline, CDR1 SGHTA and CDR2 FQGNSA. This CDR3 contains 16 residues. V was clipped by 4 bases and J by 1 base, with 16 bases between them. CDR3 sequence reads: CASSSNSGPPNTEAFF. The CDR3 nucleotides read TGTGCCAGCAGCTCGAATTCAGGGCCTCCGAACACTGAAGCTTTCTTT.

The chain joins TRBV6-2 or TRBV6-3 to TRBJ2-1; D might be TRBD2 (6 bases). V was clipped by 6 bases and J by 1 base, with 13 bases between them. This CDR3 region has 15 residues. The germline V gene has CDR1 MNHEY and CDR2 SVGEGT. The CDR3 loop reads CASRTSGTSYNEQFF. The CDR3 DNA sequence: TGTGCCAGCAGGACCTCCGGGACTTCCTACAATGAGCAGTTCTTC.

This clonotype was seen a handful of times. V and J are TRBV15 and TRBJ1-2; the D is unclear. Deletions cut 0 bases from V and 7 bases from J, with 12 bases between. Germline assignment: CDR1 LNHNV and CDR2 YYDKDF (reference sequence). The CDR3 sequence is 14 residues long. This CDR3 reads CATSRDREGRGYTF. The CDR3 region has the DNA TGTGCCACCAGCAGAGATCGGGAGGGCCGTGGCTACACCTTC.

With regard to this clonotype: Sequence at one end of the junction differs from germline and may be a read error. The CDR3, as DNA: TGCAGCTCCCGGGGGGGGGCCAAAAGCATTCAGTACTTC. Translation: CSSRGGAKSIQYF. The chain recombines TRBV20-1 with TRBJ2-4; 8 positions agree with TRBD2. Germline CDR1 reads DFQATT; CDR2 reads SNEGSKA (reference sequence). The CDR3 spans 13 residues.

The chain recombines TRBV4-1 with TRBJ1-6, with D possibly matching TRBD1 (5 bases). Trimming cost V 8 bases and J 0 bases, with 14 bases left between them. The CDR3 has 16 residues. Germline V gives CDR1 MGHRA, CDR2 YSYEKL. For the CDR3, the DNA is TGCGCCAGCGCCGGGACGGACCTCTCCTATAATTCACCCCTCCACTTT. Encoded protein: CASAGTDLSYNSPLHF.

This clonotype was recorded at least ten times. V gene TRBV6-5 combines with J gene TRBJ1-3; TRBD1 aligns across 7 bases. This CDR3 has 14 residues. The junction had 2 bases not matched to a gene; V was cut back by 6 bases and J by 0 bases. Germline CDR1 is MNHEY and CDR2 is SVGAGI. This CDR3 reads CASRTGSSGNTIYF. For the CDR3, the DNA is TGTGCCAGCAGGACAGGGAGCTCTGGAAACACCATATATTTT.

CDR3 DNA sequence: TGTGCCAGCACAGACAGGGGAATGGATCAGCCCCAGCATTTT. The encoded protein is CASTDRGMDQPQHF. The chain links TRBV6-1 to TRBJ1-5, with TRBD1 identical over 8 bases. Germline loops: CDR1 MNHNS, CDR2 SASEGT. This CDR3 is built from 14 residues. With 7 bases clipped from V and 5 bases from J, the junction kept 7 bases outside the gene matches.

This clonotype has ten or more counts. V gene TRBV11-2 combines with J gene TRBJ2-1, with D unclear. Germline V CDR1 and CDR2: SGHAT, FQNNGV. This CDR3 contains 14 residues. Trimming took 0 bases from V and 6 from J, leaving 9 bases between them. CDR3: CASSLERQLNEQFF. The DNA for the CDR3 is TGTGCCAGCAGCTTAGAACGGCAGCTCAATGAGCAGTTCTTC.

This clonotype was counted a few times. V and J are TRBV20-1 and TRBJ1-6; TRBD1 agrees at 7 bases. CDR1 DFQATT and CDR2 SNEGSKA come from the germline V gene (reference sequence). The V gene end was trimmed by 0 bases and the J gene end by 2 bases; junction bases not matched to a gene: 1. There are 15 residues in the CDR3. DNA for the CDR3: TGCAGTGCTAGAGAAGGACAGGCCTATAATTCACCCCTCCACTTT. Translation gives CSAREGQAYNSPLHF.

This chain connects TRBV27 to TRBJ1-3; D might be TRBD1 (5 bases). V dropped 6 bases and J dropped 4 bases, with 16 bases sitting between them. Germline CDR1 and CDR2: MNHEY and SMNVEV (reference sequence). CDR3 size: 15 residues. CDR3 loop: CASRSMGGSGNTIYF. DNA of the CDR3: TGTGCCAGCAGGTCAATGGGGGGTTCGGGAAACACCATATATTTT.

V is TRBV7-8 and J is TRBJ1-6, with D unclear. The CDR3 has 17 residues. With 1 base removed from V and 1 base from J, the gap between germline ends came to 11 bases. CDR1 SGHVS and CDR2 FQNEAQ come from the germline V gene. This chain's CDR3 is CASSLVTELSYNSPLHF. The CDR3 nucleotides are TGTGCCAGCAGCTTAGTCACAGAGTTATCCTATAATTCACCCCTCCACTTT.

The genes are TRBV7-9 and TRBJ2-5, with 9 bases identical to TRBD1. Trimming took 5 bases from V and 5 from J; bases not matched to a gene: 9. The germline V gene has CDR1 SEHNR and CDR2 FQNEAQ (reference sequence). The CDR3 contains 15 residues. The CDR3 loop is CASSKNRGLYETQYF. The CDR3 coding sequence is TGTGCCAGCAGCAAGAACAGGGGGCTTTACGAGACCCAGTACTTC.

This clonotype was counted ten times or more. J is TRBJ1-1 and V is TRBV12-3 or TRBV12-4; no firm D call. This CDR3 is built from 13 residues. V dropped 5 bases and J dropped 1 base, with 8 bases sitting between them. The CDR3 DNA reads TGTGCCAGCAGTGCGTATAGGAACACTGAAGCTTTCTTT. Its protein product is CASSAYRNTEAFF.

This clonotype has ten or more counts. The chain is built from TRBV3-1 and TRBJ1-1, with 8 bases fitting TRBD1. With V trimmed by 3 bases and J by 6 bases, 6 bases remained unmatched. The CDR3 is 14 amino acids. From germline, CDR1 is LGHDT and CDR2 YNNKEL (reference sequence). The CDR3 DNA is TGTGCCAGCAGCCAGAATAGACAGGGGTCTGAAGCTTTCTTT. Translated: CASSQNRQGSEAFF.

This clonotype was recorded at least ten times. The chain combines TRBV6-5 with TRBJ2-5, with 9 bases lining up with TRBD1. Germline V gene lookup returns CDR1 MNHEY and CDR2 SVGAGI. CDR3 length equals 17 residues. V was pared by 2 bases and J by 5 bases, with 12 bases of the junction left unmatched. The CDR3 reads CASSYTPRDRAMETQYF. CDR3 in DNA: TGTGCCAGCAGTTACACCCCCAGGGACAGGGCAATGGAGACCCAGTACTTC.